The clone carrying this T cell receptor beta chain was counted only a few times. Its target is not known. The source of the sample is a study of T-cell memory formation after mild COVID-19. Study-wide results and limits: Certain responding clones were present in pre-infection memory, suggesting participation of cross-reactive memory. Researchers report contracting CD4+ clones mostly in CM and EM, with CD8+ clones in EMRA.

TCRdb itself ran the 5' RACE reads through MiXCR, one entry per CDR3 protein. The repertoire holds approximately 560,000 distinct CDR3 sequences, with 17% as singletons. This CDR3 contains 14 residues. The germline V gene encodes CDR1 SGHTA and CDR2 FQGNSA. Trimming removed 5 bases at V and 2 bases at J, with 11 bases between. The V and J genes are TRBV7-2 and TRBJ2-3; D unclear. Sequencing was performed on PBMCs or a T cell subset sorted from them (not recorded which). The sequence was collected from an adult woman who had mild COVID-19 (a few samples of this study predate the infection). Cell type and time point are not known. CDR3 loop: CASSPTRYTDTQYF. CDR3 nucleotide sequence: TGTGCCAGCAGCCCGACTCGTTACACAGATACGCAGTATTTT.